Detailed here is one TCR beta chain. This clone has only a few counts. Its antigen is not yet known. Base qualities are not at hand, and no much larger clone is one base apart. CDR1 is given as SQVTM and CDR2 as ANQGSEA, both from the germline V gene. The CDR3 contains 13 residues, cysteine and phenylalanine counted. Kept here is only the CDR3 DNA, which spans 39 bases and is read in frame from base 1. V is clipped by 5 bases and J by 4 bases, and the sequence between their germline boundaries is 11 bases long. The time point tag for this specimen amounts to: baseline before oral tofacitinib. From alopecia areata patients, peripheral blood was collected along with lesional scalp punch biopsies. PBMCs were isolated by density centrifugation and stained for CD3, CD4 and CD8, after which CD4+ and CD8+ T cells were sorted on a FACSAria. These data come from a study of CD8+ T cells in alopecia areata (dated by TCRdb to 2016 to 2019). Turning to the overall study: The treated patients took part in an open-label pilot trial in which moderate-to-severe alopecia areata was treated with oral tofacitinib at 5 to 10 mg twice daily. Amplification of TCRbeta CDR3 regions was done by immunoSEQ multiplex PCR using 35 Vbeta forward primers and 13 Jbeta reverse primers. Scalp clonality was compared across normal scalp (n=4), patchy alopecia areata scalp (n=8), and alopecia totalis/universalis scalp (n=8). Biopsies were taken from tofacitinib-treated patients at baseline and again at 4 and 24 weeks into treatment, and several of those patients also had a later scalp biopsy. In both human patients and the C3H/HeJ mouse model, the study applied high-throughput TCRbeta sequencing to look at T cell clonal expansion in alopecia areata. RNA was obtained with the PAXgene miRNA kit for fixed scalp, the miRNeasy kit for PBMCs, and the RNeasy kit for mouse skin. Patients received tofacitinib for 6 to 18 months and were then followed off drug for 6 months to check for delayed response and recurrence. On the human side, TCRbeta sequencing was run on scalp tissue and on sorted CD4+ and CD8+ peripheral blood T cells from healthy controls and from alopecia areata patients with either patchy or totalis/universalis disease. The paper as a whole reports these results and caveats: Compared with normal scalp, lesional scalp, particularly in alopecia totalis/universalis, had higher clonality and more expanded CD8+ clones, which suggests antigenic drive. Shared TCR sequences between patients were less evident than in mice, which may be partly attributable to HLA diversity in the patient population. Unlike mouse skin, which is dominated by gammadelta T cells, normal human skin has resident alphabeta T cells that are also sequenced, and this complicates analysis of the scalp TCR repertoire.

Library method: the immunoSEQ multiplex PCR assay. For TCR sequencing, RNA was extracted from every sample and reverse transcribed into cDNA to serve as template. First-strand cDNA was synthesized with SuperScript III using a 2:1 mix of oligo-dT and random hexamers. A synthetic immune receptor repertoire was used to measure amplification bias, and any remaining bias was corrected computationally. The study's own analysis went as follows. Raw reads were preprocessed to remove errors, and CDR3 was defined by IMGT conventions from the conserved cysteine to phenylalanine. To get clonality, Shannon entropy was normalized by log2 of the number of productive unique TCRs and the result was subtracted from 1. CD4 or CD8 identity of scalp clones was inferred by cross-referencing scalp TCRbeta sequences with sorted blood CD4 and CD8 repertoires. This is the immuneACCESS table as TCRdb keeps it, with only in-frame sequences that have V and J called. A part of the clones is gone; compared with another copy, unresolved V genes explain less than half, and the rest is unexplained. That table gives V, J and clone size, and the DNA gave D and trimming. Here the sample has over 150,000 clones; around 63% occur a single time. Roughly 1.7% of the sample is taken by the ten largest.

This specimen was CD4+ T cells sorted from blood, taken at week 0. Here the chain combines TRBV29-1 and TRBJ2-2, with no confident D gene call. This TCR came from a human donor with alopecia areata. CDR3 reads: CSVLLGRTGELFF. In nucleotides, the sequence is TGCAGCGTTCTTCTAGGGCGCACCGGGGAGCTGTTTTTT.